The 8 T cell receptor beta chains listed next were all sequenced from one sample in a study of T cells after posttransplantation cyclophosphamide. TCRdb's table, derived via immunoSEQ multiplex PCR, lists solely in-frame clones and lacks some. Found here are roughly 20,000 clones, roughly 90% of them singletons; the top ten hold 8.2%. Methotrexate plus calcineurin inhibitor accompanied controls' myeloablative marrow transplants; sampling was 1 year later. The sample here was PBMCs, taken after an allogeneic stem cell transplant with a calcineurin inhibitor and methotrexate. The origin of the receptors is a female patient in her fifties who received an allogeneic stem cell transplant from an unrelated donor, was CMV-positive, and had chronic GVHD only. Some T cells could come from the graft donor.

This sequence joins TRBV2 and TRBJ2-3; 12 bases fit TRBD2. Trimming cost V 4 bases and J 0 bases; bases outside gene matches: 5. CDR3 length: 17 residues. Per germline, CDR1 SNHLY and CDR2 FYNNEI. The CDR3 loop reads CASSVTSGRYSTDTQYF. Here the CDR3 DNA reads TGTGCCAGCAGTGTAACTAGCGGGAGGTATAGCACAGATACGCAGTATTTT.

The V call is TRBV29-1, the J call TRBJ2-5; no clear D gene. V shed 2 bases and J shed 3 bases, with 7 bases lying between them. The CDR3 is 12 amino acids. The V gene's germline CDR1 is SQVTM and CDR2 ANQGSEA. In nucleotides, the CDR3 is TGCAGCGTTGAAAACAGTGAAGAGACCCAGTACTTC. It is translated as CSVENSEETQYF.

The chain has TRBV19 and TRBJ2-1; TRBD2 matches 13 bases. The germline gives CDR1 LNHDA, CDR2 SQIVND (reference sequence). The CDR3 extends over 18 amino acids. J gave up 7 bases and V 3 bases, and 12 bases lay outside the gene matches. CDR3 in amino acids: CASSILSTSGRAGNEQFF. CDR3 DNA sequence: TGTGCCAGTAGTATTCTATCCACTAGCGGGAGGGCCGGGAATGAGCAGTTCTTC.

V usage is TRBV5-8 and J usage is TRBJ2-2; 10 bases align to TRBD2. CDR3 length equals 17 residues. The V segment lost 4 bases and the J segment 2 bases; nucleotides outside the gene matches: 8. CDR1 and CDR2 from the germline V gene are SGHTS and YDEGEE. CDR3 loop: CASSRPLAGVNTGELFF. CDR3 coding DNA: TGTGCCAGCAGCCGACCCCTAGCGGGAGTAAACACCGGGGAGCTGTTTTTT. The full variable domain, its missing parts supplied by reference TRBV5-8 and TRBJ2-2, is EAGVTQSPTHLIKTRGQQATLRCSPISGHTSVYWYQQALGLGLQFLLWYDEGEERNRGNFPPRFSGRQFPNYSSELNVNALELEDSALYLCASSRPLAGVNTGELFFGEGSRLTVL.

This rearrangement joins TRBV7-8 to TRBJ1-5; no firm D call. Germline V CDR1 and CDR2: SGHVS, FQNEAQ. V gave up 1 base and J gave up 2 bases, with 12 bases separating them. The CDR3 runs to 16 residues. CDR3 sequence: CASSLGRLTGNQPQHF. CDR3 bases: TGTGCCAGCAGCTTAGGTCGGTTAACCGGCAATCAGCCCCAGCATTTT. Full variable domain (remainder filled in from reference TRBV7-8 and TRBJ1-5): GAGVSQSPRYKVAKRGQDVALRCDPISGHVSLFWYQQALGQGPEFLTYFQNEAQLDKSGLPSDRFFAERPEGSVSTLKIQRTQQEDSAVYLCASSLGRLTGNQPQHFGDGTRLSIL.

This clone was observed a few times. This chain uses TRBV7-9 with TRBJ1-3, with 8 bases identical to TRBD1. The CDR3 length is 15 residues. Germline V gene sequence: CDR1 SEHNR, CDR2 FQNEAQ (reference sequence). V dropped 6 bases and J dropped 8; count of bases not matched to a gene: 12. CDR3 bases: TGTGCCAGCAGGCGTACAGGGGGACCTGGGGACACCATATATTTT. Its protein product is CASRRTGGPGDTIYF.

The rearrangement joins TRBV28 to TRBJ2-7, with 7 bases fitting TRBD1. V dropped 8 bases and J dropped 6; count of bases not matched to a gene: 4. Germline loops: CDR1 MDHEN, CDR2 SYDVKM. This CDR3 region has 11 residues. CDR3 bases: TGTGCCAGCGGACAGGTCTCCGAGCAGTACTTC. Translating it yields CASGQVSEQYF.

The rearrangement joins TRBV5-1 to TRBJ2-3; 7 nucleotides match TRBD1. Looked up from germline, CDR1 is SGHRS and CDR2 is YFSETQ. Trimming at V came to 3 bases and at J to 6 bases, leaving 4 bases not matched to a gene. There are 13 residues in the CDR3. The CDR3 region is CASSWTGADTQYF. The CDR3 bases are TGCGCCAGCAGCTGGACAGGAGCCGATACGCAGTATTTT.